Following are 2 T cell receptor beta chains from one sample sequenced in a study of CD4 T cells in relation to SARS-CoV-2 and coronaviruses. Their recognized antigens are unknown. CD4+ T cells from unexposed donors were obtained before the COVID-19 pandemic (2011-2018). CD4+ T cells were isolated from the cells after less than 13 days of culture. The protocol was immunoSEQ multiplex PCR, while the TCRdb copy is restricted to in-frame clones and leaves out a portion. Of about 25,000 clones listed, 75% were seen once; the top ten hold 10% to 15%. The sequencing sample was made of CD4+ T cells from PBMCs, cultured in vitro. The receptors come from a human donor in good health.

This clone was seen only once. The chain recombines TRBV4-3 with TRBJ1-2, with a tentative D call TRBD1 (6 bases). This CDR3 comprises 14 residues. V lost 1 base and J lost 10, with 16 bases in between. The germline CDR1 and CDR2 sequences are LGHNA and YSLEER. CDR3 nucleotide sequence: TGCGCCAGCAGCCAAGTTTTGTGGCAGGGGATCTACACCTTC. Its protein is CASSQVLWQGIYTF.

The chain links TRBV3-1 (or the pseudogene TRBV3-2) to TRBJ2-5; D call uncertain. Trimming took 5 bases from V and 0 from J, leaving 1 base between them. The germline V gene encodes CDR1 LGHDT and CDR2 YNNKEL (reference sequence). CDR3 length: 11 amino acids. The CDR3 is CASSYQETQYF. The CDR3 nucleotides read TGTGCCAGCAGCTACCAAGAGACCCAGTACTTC.